The 18 T cell receptor beta chains reported below all come from one sample, sequenced in a study of identical twins. TCRdb independently ran MiXCR on the 5' RACE reads; one entry per CDR3 protein. The sample has roughly 690,000 distinct CDR3 sequences, over 5% seen once. Sequenced material: naive T cells sorted from blood. These receptors were taken from a man aged 18 to 35 in good health.

This clonotype was detected only a few times. The chain links TRBV12-3 or TRBV12-4 to TRBJ2-7; 9 nucleotides line up with TRBD2. This CDR3 is 15 amino acids long. J was trimmed by 2 bases and V by 3 bases; bases with no gene match: 5. CDR3 nucleotide sequence: TGTGCCAGCAGTTTCGGGCGGGAGGGACCCTACGAGCAGTACTTC. Translation: CASSFGREGPYEQYF.

This clonotype has only a few counts. V and J are TRBV10-3 and TRBJ2-3; TRBD2 is a possible D gene (5 bases). With 10 bases removed from V and 0 bases from J, the gap between germline ends came to 20 bases. Germline values: CDR1 ENHRY, CDR2 SYGVKD. This CDR3 spans 16 amino acids. This CDR3 is CATLGLQETSTDTQYF. The DNA of the CDR3 is TGTGCCACCCTCGGACTTCAAGAAACTAGCACAGATACGCAGTATTTT.

This clonotype was recorded at least ten times. The chain joins TRBV29-1 to TRBJ2-7; TRBD1 matches at 12 bases. This CDR3 region has 15 residues. Germline CDR1 SQVTM, CDR2 ANQGSEA. V gave up 5 bases and J gave up 5 bases; unmatched junction bases: 10. CDR3 DNA: TGCAGCGTTAAAAAAACCGGGACAGGGGGCGACGAGCAGTACTTC. It encodes CSVKKTGTGGDEQYF.

This clonotype came up a few times. J is TRBJ2-3 and V is TRBV18; 9 bases are a match to TRBD1. This CDR3 comprises 18 residues. Unmatched junction bases numbered 12, after V lost 0 bases and J lost 5 bases. Germline V lookup: CDR1 KGHSH, CDR2 LQKENI. The CDR3 DNA reads TGTGCCAGCTCACCACCGCTTCGCGGGACAGGGTATAGAGATACGCAGTATTTT. It is translated as CASSPPLRGTGYRDTQYF.

This CDR3 reads CASSLLGTSGARNTGELFF. The DNA of the CDR3 is TGTGCCAGCAGCTTATTAGGGACTAGCGGGGCCCGGAACACCGGGGAGCTGTTTTTT. This chain uses TRBV7-3 with TRBJ2-2, with 13 bases identical to TRBD2. V lost 2 bases, J lost 1 base, and 7 bases stayed unmatched. This CDR3 spans 19 amino acids. Germline V gives CDR1 SGHTA, CDR2 FQGTGA.

In its sample, this clonotype was seen many times. This chain connects TRBV12-3 or TRBV12-4 to TRBJ2-7, with TRBD1 matching 7 bases. This CDR3 comprises 13 residues. The trim removed 4 bases at V and 5 bases at J, leaving 5 bases unmatched. The CDR3 reads CASSSWTGNEQYF. DNA of the CDR3: TGTGCCAGCAGTTCCTGGACAGGTAACGAGCAGTACTTC.

Ten or more counts support this clonotype. The rearrangement joins TRBV12-3 or TRBV12-4 to TRBJ1-1; TRBD1 is a possible D gene (6 bases). V was clipped by 2 bases and J by 7 bases, with 11 bases between them. The CDR3 consists of 13 residues. The CDR3 spells CASSLRQEDEAFF. CDR3 DNA: TGTGCCAGCAGTTTACGACAGGAAGATGAAGCTTTCTTT.

Ten or more counts support this clonotype. CDR3 amino acids: CSVLGVGSGADTQYF. The CDR3 nucleotides read TGCAGCGTCCTAGGGGTAGGGAGTGGGGCAGATACGCAGTATTTT. V and J are TRBV29-1 and TRBJ2-3; the D gene could be TRBD1 or TRBD2 (5 bases each). Germline V gives CDR1 SQVTM, CDR2 ANQGSEA. This CDR3 has 15 amino acids. V lost 6 bases to trimming and J lost 4 bases, with 20 bases between them.

This clonotype was seen more than once but under ten times. This chain connects TRBV12-5 to TRBJ2-1; 12 bases fit TRBD1. Germline-derived CDR1 and CDR2 are LGHNT and FRNRAP. V lost 5 bases to trimming and J lost 2 bases; unmatched junction nucleotides: 7. The length of the CDR3 is 17 residues. CDR3 in DNA: TGTGCTAGTGGTGGGACAGGGGGCGGTTATACCTACAATGAGCAGTTCTTC. Translated: CASGGTGGGYTYNEQFF.

This clonotype came up many times. This sequence joins TRBV4-3 and TRBJ2-7, with D perhaps TRBD1 or TRBD2 (5 bases each). V lost 3 bases and J 2 bases, leaving 17 bases between the germline ends. In germline, CDR1 is LGHNA, CDR2 YSLEER. The CDR3 loop spans 16 amino acids. The CDR3 region has the DNA TGCGCCAGCAGCCAGACCCTCCGGGACGGGCCCTACGAGCAGTACTTC. Translating gives CASSQTLRDGPYEQYF.

This clonotype was counted between two and nine times. The chain combines TRBV11-1 with TRBJ2-1, with D maybe TRBD2 (6 bases). V lost 5 bases to trimming and J lost 13 bases, with 15 bases between them. CDR1 and CDR2 from the germline V gene are SGHAT and FQDESV (reference sequence). The CDR3 covers 12 residues. This chain's CDR3 is CASSQPGLNQFF. The CDR3 nucleotides are TGTGCCAGCAGCCAACCGGGACTTAATCAGTTCTTC.

This clonotype was counted a few times. V is TRBV5-1 and J is TRBJ2-1, with 8 bases identical to TRBD2. Germline V gene data show CDR1 as SGHRS and CDR2 as YFSETQ. V shed 0 bases, J shed 2 bases, and the junction held 13 bases outside the gene matches. The CDR3 length is 19 residues. CDR3 DNA sequence: TGCGCCAGCAGCTTGGGCTGGACGGGAGGGCCCTCTCCCTACAATGAGCAGTTCTTC. This translates into CASSLGWTGGPSPYNEQFF.

In this sample, this clonotype turned up many times. The rearrangement joins TRBV5-6 to TRBJ1-5, with 7 bases that match TRBD1. The CDR3 extends over 14 amino acids. Germline CDR1 is SGHDT and CDR2 is YYEEEE. Trimming cost V 3 bases and J 6 bases; bases outside gene matches: 6. The CDR3 spells CASSSQTGSQPQHF. The CDR3 DNA is TGTGCCAGCAGCTCCCAGACAGGGAGTCAGCCCCAGCATTTT.

This clonotype showed up many times. The chain joins TRBV7-3 to TRBJ2-3; TRBD2 aligns across 11 bases. Looked up from germline, CDR1 is SGHTA and CDR2 is FQGTGA. Trimming at V came to 2 bases and at J to 3 bases, leaving 4 bases not matched to a gene. The CDR3 covers 16 residues. The CDR3 loop reads CASSLSGLAETDTQYF. In DNA form, the CDR3 reads TGTGCCAGCAGCTTATCGGGACTAGCGGAGACAGATACGCAGTATTTT.

CDR3 residues: CASSRSGTVRGEFF. CDR3 nucleotides: TGTGCCAGCAGTAGGTCCGGGACAGTCCGGGGGGAGTTCTTC. V is TRBV6-1 and J is TRBJ2-1; D could derive from TRBD1 or TRBD2 (7 bases each). Germline V lookup: CDR1 MNHNS, CDR2 SASEGT. V dropped 5 bases and J dropped 14 bases, with 22 bases sitting between them. CDR3 size: 14 residues.

The J gene is TRBJ1-1, the V gene TRBV5-5, with D possibly matching TRBD1 (6 bases). Germline V gene data show CDR1 as SGHKS and CDR2 as YYEKEE (reference sequence). Trimming cost V 4 bases and J 0 bases, with 16 bases left between them. The CDR3 covers 16 residues. The CDR3 spells CASSAVVGDMNTEAFF. The CDR3 DNA is TGTGCCAGCAGCGCCGTTGTTGGGGACATGAACACTGAAGCTTTCTTT.

This chain connects TRBV19 to TRBJ1-2; TRBD1 agrees at 9 bases. Germline-derived CDR1 and CDR2 are LNHDA and SQIVND (reference sequence). With 7 bases clipped from V and 5 bases from J, the junction kept 8 bases outside the gene matches. The CDR3 has 14 amino acids. The CDR3 DNA is TGTGCCAGTACCGATCACGGGACAGGGTATGGCTACACCTTC. Residues: CASTDHGTGYGYTF.

This clonotype occurred many times. The chain joins TRBV7-9 to TRBJ2-2, with D possibly matching TRBD1 (5 bases). Trimming removed 7 bases from V and 1 base from J, with 10 bases in between. The CDR3 loop spans 14 amino acids. Looked up from germline, CDR1 is SEHNR and CDR2 is FQNEAQ (reference sequence). CDR3 nucleotide sequence: TGTGCCAGCACCCTAGGGGTGAACACCGGGGAGCTGTTTTTT. It specifies CASTLGVNTGELFF.